These 2 T cell receptor beta chains were all obtained from the same sample, sequenced in a study of human T cells and chemical hapten exposure. TCRdb ran MiXCR on the RACE reads and lists one entry per CDR3 protein. The sample carries some 50,000 distinct CDR3 sequences, around 9.3% recorded once. Time point: patch test 1, 2 weeks after DPC sensitization. The treatment is: therapeutic diphenylcyclopropenone sensitization with weekly scalp DPC. The material sequenced was whole blood, taken in connection with sensitization to the hapten diphenylcyclopropenone (DPC). These receptors were collected from a woman between 40 and 55 years old with alopecia areata. Some clones in this sample may be carry-over from other donors' samples.

This clonotype has a count of ten or more. This sequence joins TRBV25-1 and TRBJ1-4, with 8 bases fitting TRBD1. The CDR3 spans 16 residues. With 4 bases clipped from V and 0 bases from J, the junction kept 4 bases outside the gene matches. Germline V CDR1 and CDR2: MGHDK, SYGVNS. The CDR3 spells CASSAQGGATNEKLFF. In DNA form, the CDR3 reads TGTGCCAGCAGTGCACAGGGGGGTGCAACTAATGAAAAACTGTTTTTT. Filled out from reference TRBV25-1 and TRBJ1-4, the complete variable domain reads EADIYQTPRYLVIGTGKKITLECSQTMGHDKMYWYQQDPGMELHLIHYSYGVNSTEKGDLSSESTVSRIRTEHFPLTLESARPSHTSQYLCASSAQGGATNEKLFFGSGTQLSVL.

With regard to this clonotype: An end of the junction differs from the germline gene, which may be a read error. The chain recombines TRBV12-3 or TRBV12-4 with TRBJ1-2; no reliable D call. The CDR3 sequence is 9 residues long. CDR3 sequence reads: CASSPGPHF. The CDR3 nucleotides read TGTGCCAGCAGTCCCGGGCCACACTTC.